These 19 T cell receptor beta chains originate from one sample sequenced in a study of response to subunit inactivated influenza vaccine. TCRdb re-called the RT-PCR reads through MiXCR, storing one row per CDR3 protein. Of more than 400,000 distinct CDR3 sequences in the sample, 6.5% to 8% were seen once. The specimen comprised PBMCs from blood, sampled 23 months after vaccination. The receptors were sampled from a man aged 50-75 years who received an inactivated influenza vaccine.

This clonotype was counted a few times. J is TRBJ1-3 and V is TRBV3-1; tentatively, D is TRBD1 (5 bases). Trimming took 0 bases from V and 4 from J, leaving 19 bases between them. The CDR3 has 18 amino acids. Looked up from germline, CDR1 is LGHDT and CDR2 is YNNKEL (reference sequence). CDR3 bases: TGTGCCAGCAGCCAAGATATCGGACACCTCCAGGGAGGAAACACCATATATTTT. Translated: CASSQDIGHLQGGNTIYF.

This clonotype was detected many times. The V call is TRBV6-1, the J call TRBJ2-3; 8 bases are a match to TRBD2. Looked up from germline, CDR1 is MNHNS and CDR2 is SASEGT. The junction had 10 bases not matched to a gene; V was cut back by 6 bases and J by 2 bases. CDR3 size: 16 residues. The CDR3 protein is CASREIAGPPTDTQYF. The CDR3 nucleotides read TGTGCCAGCAGGGAAATAGCGGGGCCCCCCACAGATACGCAGTATTTT.

This clonotype was picked up many times. The V call is TRBV5-1, the J call TRBJ2-3; the D gene is possibly TRBD2 (6 bases). V lost 4 bases, J lost 0 bases, and 12 bases lay in between. From germline, CDR1 is SGHRS and CDR2 YFSETQ. The CDR3 sequence is 15 residues long. In DNA, the CDR3 is TGCGCCAGCAGCCCTCGGGAGCTTAGCACAGATACGCAGTATTTT. Translation: CASSPRELSTDTQYF.

The chain uses TRBV12-3 or TRBV12-4 and TRBJ2-2, with D hard to call. V lost 3 bases to trimming and J lost 8 bases, with 4 bases between them. The CDR3 loop spans 11 amino acids. In nucleotides, the CDR3 is TGTGCCAGCAGTTTTTGGGGGGAGCTGTTTTTT. The encoded protein is CASSFWGELFF.

This sequence joins TRBV10-3 and TRBJ2-1; TRBD2 matches 13 bases. Losses at the gene ends were 2 bases for V and 8 bases for J; bases not matched to a gene: 9. The germline V gene has CDR1 ENHRY and CDR2 SYGVKD. CDR3 length: 17 amino acids. CDR3 in amino acids: CAISEGLAGAFVDEQFF. The CDR3 nucleotides read TGTGCCATCAGTGAGGGACTAGCGGGAGCGTTTGTCGATGAGCAGTTCTTC.

The chain recombines TRBV5-4 with TRBJ2-5; TRBD2 matches at 10 bases. This CDR3 contains 15 residues. J gave up 3 bases and V 1 base, and 3 bases lay outside the gene matches. The germline V gene encodes CDR1 SGHNT and CDR2 YYREEE (reference sequence). CDR3 residues: CASSLSSGGKETQYF. The CDR3 DNA reads as TGTGCCAGCAGCTTGAGTAGCGGGGGGAAAGAGACCCAGTACTTC.

The J gene is TRBJ1-6, the V gene TRBV9, with D tentatively TRBD1 (5 bases). The ends were cut back, 4 bases at V and 6 bases at J, with 11 bases in the middle. The CDR3 has 14 residues. From germline, CDR1 is SGDLS and CDR2 YYNGEE. In DNA form, the CDR3 reads TGTGCCAGCAGCATGGGGGGAGGTAATTCACCCCTCCACTTT. This translates into CASSMGGGNSPLHF.

In this sample, this clonotype turned up many times. The chain links TRBV7-2 to TRBJ2-3; D possibly corresponds to TRBD1 (6 bases). Germline V gene data show CDR1 as SGHTA and CDR2 as FQGNSA. The length of the CDR3 is 15 residues. V was pared by 5 bases and J by 2 bases, with 14 bases between. The chain's CDR3 is CASSPRGTVTDTQYF. The CDR3 region has the DNA TGTGCCAGCAGCCCAAGGGGGACGGTCACAGATACGCAGTATTTT.

In its sample, this clonotype was seen a few times. The J gene is TRBJ2-5, the V gene TRBV3-1; possibly TRBD1 for D (5 bases). V was trimmed by 5 bases and J by 1 base, leaving 14 bases between them. In germline, CDR1 is LGHDT, CDR2 YNNKEL (reference sequence). This CDR3 has 15 residues. The chain's CDR3 is CASSRGPTVQETQYF. The CDR3 DNA is TGTGCCAGCAGCAGGGGCCCGACAGTCCAAGAGACCCAGTACTTC.

The V and J genes are TRBV24-1 and TRBJ2-1, with TRBD1 matching over 8 bases. This CDR3 region has 14 residues. Per germline, CDR1 KGHDR and CDR2 SFDVKD. J gave up 8 bases and V 3 bases, and 5 bases lay outside the gene matches. CDR3 residues: CATSDPGGGYEQFF. The CDR3 nucleotides are TGTGCCACCAGTGATCCAGGGGGCGGGTATGAGCAGTTCTTC.

The gene calls are TRBV4-3 and TRBJ1-2, with no clear D. V gave up 1 base and J gave up 6 bases, with 12 bases separating them. The CDR3 is 14 amino acids. CDR1 and CDR2 (germline): LGHNA, YSLEER. CDR3 amino acids: CASSQVSRRNGYTF. CDR3 DNA: TGCGCCAGCAGCCAAGTTTCAAGACGGAATGGCTACACCTTC.

This clonotype has a handful of counts. V and J are TRBV29-1 and TRBJ1-4; D uncertain. The germline gives CDR1 SQVTM, CDR2 ANQGSEA. With 6 bases removed from V and 0 bases from J, the gap between germline ends came to 8 bases. The CDR3 is made up of 13 amino acids. CDR3 coding DNA: TGCAGCGTATACAGCGCAACTAATGAAAAACTGTTTTTT. Protein product: CSVYSATNEKLFF.

This clonotype appeared many times. The rearrangement links TRBV5-5 to TRBJ1-2, with TRBD1 identical over 9 bases. This CDR3 is built from 13 residues. Germline assignment: CDR1 SGHKS and CDR2 YYEKEE (reference sequence). Trimming cost V 5 bases and J 4 bases; bases outside gene matches: 3. The CDR3 here is CASRVTGGYGYTF. The DNA of the CDR3 is TGTGCCAGCAGAGTGACAGGGGGCTATGGCTACACCTTC.

The chain couples TRBV5-6 to TRBJ2-7; D gene ambiguous. The CDR3 spans 13 residues. The germline V and J ends were trimmed by 4 bases and 2 bases, with 10 bases remaining between them. Germline V gene lookup returns CDR1 SGHDT and CDR2 YYEEEE. The CDR3 DNA is TGTGCCAGCAGCACAGACACGACCTACGAGCAGTACTTC. Residues: CASSTDTTYEQYF.

V and J are TRBV28 and TRBJ2-6; D possibly matches TRBD1 or TRBD2 (5 bases each). Germline V gene lookup returns CDR1 MDHEN and CDR2 SYDVKM. Trimming removed 2 bases at V and 2 bases at J, with 7 bases between. This CDR3 region has 15 residues. The CDR3 sequence: CASSLGTTGANVLTF. The DNA of the CDR3 is TGTGCCAGCAGTTTAGGGACCACTGGGGCCAACGTCCTGACTTTC.

This clonotype came up many times. This rearrangement joins TRBV12-3 or TRBV12-4 to TRBJ1-5, with unresolved D. Trimming pared 5 bases from V and 0 bases from J, leaving 8 bases between. This CDR3 has 14 residues. The CDR3 region has the DNA TGTGCCAGCAGTCGTCAGACTAGCAATCAGCCCCAGCATTTT. As protein: CASSRQTSNQPQHF.

This clonotype was seen just once. The rearrangement links TRBV7-2 to TRBJ2-1, with 8 bases that match TRBD2. The CDR3 runs to 15 residues. V dropped 5 bases and J dropped 4; count of bases not matched to a gene: 7. Germline V gene data show CDR1 as SGHTA and CDR2 as FQGNSA. The CDR3 reads CASSPLGGAYNEQFF. The CDR3 region has the DNA TGTGCCAGCAGCCCACTCGGGGGGGCTTACAATGAGCAGTTCTTC.

The sample holds many counts of this clonotype. V gene TRBV2 combines with J gene TRBJ1-3; no firm D call. From germline, CDR1 is SNHLY and CDR2 FYNNEI. The CDR3 has 14 amino acids. V lost 7 bases to trimming and J lost 0 bases, with 10 bases between them. The CDR3 DNA sequence: TGTGCCAGCAATTGGCAGAACTCTGGAAACACCATATATTTT. Amino acid sequence: CASNWQNSGNTIYF.

The sample holds many counts of this clonotype. V is TRBV28 and J is TRBJ2-3; D not certain. The length of the CDR3 is 14 residues. Germline V CDR1 and CDR2: MDHEN, SYDVKM. The ends were cut back, 4 bases at V and 4 bases at J, with 12 bases in the middle. In DNA form, the CDR3 reads TGTGCCAGCAGTTCCGCCGACTTTGCAGATACGCAGTATTTT. Translating gives CASSSADFADTQYF.